These 5 T cell receptor beta chains originate from one sample sequenced in a study of blood T cell repertoires in COVID-19. Profiled with immunoSEQ multiplex PCR; TCRdb holds only in-frame clones, not every one. The data show approximately 150,000 clones, with about 90% seen just once and 10% held by the top ten. The specimen sequenced was peripheral blood. These receptors were taken from a man between 60 and 75 years old with active or convalescent COVID-19.

This chain links TRBV6-5 with TRBJ2-1; TRBD2 aligns across 8 bases. The junction had 6 bases not matched to a gene; V was cut back by 7 bases and J by 7 bases. Germline V gives CDR1 MNHEY, CDR2 SVGAGI. The CDR3 runs 13 residues. The DNA for the CDR3 is TGTGCCAGCACCCGGGAGGGCCAAAATGAGCAGTTCTTC. Its translation is CASTREGQNEQFF.

This CDR3 reads CATRSLGAGTDTQYF. The DNA for the CDR3 is TGTGCCACCCGATCTTTAGGGGCCGGCACAGATACGCAGTATTTT. V and J are TRBV6-5 and TRBJ2-3, with D maybe TRBD1 (5 bases). V was cut by 10 bases and J by 1 base, with 18 bases left in between. The CDR3 extends over 15 amino acids. Germline CDR1 reads MNHEY; CDR2 reads SVGAGI.

The V and J genes are TRBV29-1 and TRBJ2-4; a possible D gene is TRBD1 (6 bases). Germline CDR1 SQVTM, CDR2 ANQGSEA. Trimming took off 7 bases at V and 7 bases at J, with 17 bases between the two ends. There are 13 residues in the CDR3. The CDR3 region is CSAWVPGENIQYF. In nucleotides, the CDR3 is TGCAGCGCTTGGGTTCCAGGGGAGAACATTCAGTACTTC. Drawing the rest from reference TRBV29-1 and TRBJ2-4, the complete variable domain is SAVISQKPSRDICQRGTSLTIQCQVDSQVTMMFWYRQQPGQSLTLIATANQGSEATYESGFVIDKFPISRPNLTFSTLTVSNMSPEDSSIYLCSAWVPGENIQYFGAGTRLSVL.

This rearrangement joins TRBV19 to TRBJ2-7, with D tentatively TRBD2 (6 bases). V was pared by 1 base and J by 0 bases, with 13 bases between. The CDR3 covers 16 residues. Looked up from germline, CDR1 is LNHDA and CDR2 is SQIVND (reference sequence). The CDR3 nucleotides are TGTGCCAGTAGTATAGTTGGTAGCGGCCGCTCCTACGAGCAGTACTTC. Translating gives CASSIVGSGRSYEQYF.

The chain links TRBV20-1 to TRBJ2-3, with TRBD2 matching over 11 bases. This CDR3 is 16 amino acids long. The J segment lost 1 base and the V segment lost 3 bases, leaving 6 bases of the junction unmatched. The germline V gene encodes CDR1 DFQATT and CDR2 SNEGSKA (reference sequence). The CDR3 DNA reads TGCAGTGCTAGTTCTAGCGGGAGGTGGGGCACAGATACGCAGTATTTT. As protein: CSASSSGRWGTDTQYF.